This is a list of T cell receptor beta chains from one sample in a study of beta chain features in type 1 diabetes. The table came from immunoSEQ multiplex PCR; TCRdb's copy has only in-frame clones and leaves some out. This sample yields 25,000 or so clones, of which roughly three quarters are seen a single time; about 2.2% belongs to the top ten. Sequencing input: Tregs from blood. Source of these receptors: a woman aged 40 to 50 in good health. CDR3s include the opening cysteine and the closing phenylalanine or tryptophan. Fields, in order: J gene, V gene, CDR3 protein.

J: TRBJ2-5
V: TRBV4-1
CDR3: CASSQEGVEQYF

J: TRBJ2-5
V: TRBV18
CDR3: CASSRGTEETQYF

J: TRBJ2-7
V: TRBV6-4
CDR3: CASRVPILRTGPRNEQYF

J: TRBJ1-2
V: TRBV7-9
CDR3: CASSLQGTGGYTF

J: TRBJ2-3
V: TRBV7-9
CDR3: CASSRLTDTQYF

J: TRBJ1-5
V: TRBV6-5
CDR3: CASSYGQGLDQPQHF

J: TRBJ1-2
V: TRBV6-5
CDR3: CASSVQGDYGYTF

J: TRBJ1-2
V: TRBV6-6
CDR3: CASTNGFAGYTF

J: TRBJ2-7
V: TRBV10-3
CDR3: CATEGTDYEQYF

J: TRBJ2-5
V: TRBV5-4
CDR3: CASSLGLAGGETQYF

J: TRBJ2-2
V: TRBV5-1
CDR3: CASSLLLATGELFF

J: TRBJ2-7
V: TRBV7-6
CDR3: CASSLVLAGAFTHEQYF

J: TRBJ2-7
V: TRBV10-2
CDR3: CASRSRANYYEQYF

J: TRBJ1-2
V: TRBV19
CDR3: CASSRQGIGYGYTF

J: TRBJ2-1
V: TRBV6-5
CDR3: CASGMVDTHEQFF

J: TRBJ2-2
V: TRBV18
CDR3: CASSPRGQGSNTGELFF

J: TRBJ2-5
V: TRBV7-2
CDR3: CASSPRETQYF

J: TRBJ2-7
V: TRBV14
CDR3: CASSPVRGGYEQYF

J: TRBJ2-1
V: TRBV10-3
CDR3: CAIINEQGAHNEQFF

J: TRBJ2-5
V: TRBV7-9
CDR3: CASSRGPSRAQYF

J: TRBJ1-1
V: TRBV7-9
CDR3: CASSLAGASTEAFF

J: TRBJ2-3
V: TRBV6-6
CDR3: CASSYRQTGADTQYF

J: TRBJ2-7
V: TRBV7-9
CDR3: CASSRQGSYEQYF

J: TRBJ2-7
V: TRBV12-5
CDR3: CASGLNLYEQYF

J: TRBJ2-7
V: TRBV5-1
CDR3: CASSGSGLRGREQYF

J: TRBJ2-7
V: TRBV18
CDR3: CASSPPWDRGYEQYF

J: TRBJ1-1
V: TRBV7-9
CDR3: CASGDAEAFF